This T cell receptor (beta chain) was identified during a study of tumor-infiltrating lymphocytes in primary liver carcinoma. From around 0.5 ug total RNA, TCR beta cDNA was generated with a primer in the constant region. It was through three nested multiplex PCR rounds of slightly modified ARM-PCR that TCR beta libraries arose. The first two PCR rounds used TRBV1-TRBV30 primers with a Cbeta primer, nine to ten cycles each. TCRdb re-called the multiplex PCR reads through MiXCR, storing one row per CDR3 protein. The repertoire holds about 310,000 distinct CDR3 sequences, with approximately 58% as singletons. With regard to this clonotype: The junction and the germline gene differ at one end; a read error may be behind it.

The authors took blood RNA from unsorted whole blood and also extracted germline DNA. This CDR3 has 12 amino acids. Germline CDR1 SGHAT, CDR2 FQDESV (reference sequence). J is TRBJ1-6 and V is TRBV11-1; D gene unclear. The TCR sequence derives from a woman between 25 and 40 years old with primary liver carcinoma and hepatitis B virus infection. The sequencing input was peripheral blood. Here the CDR3 DNA reads TGTGCCAGCGGATCCTTTGGTTCATCCCTCCGCTTT. Protein product: CASGSFGSSLRF. Supplemented by reference TRBV11-1 and TRBJ1-6, the full variable domain reads EAEVAQSPRYKITEKSQAVAFWCDPISGHATLYWYRQILGQGPELLVQFQDESVVDDSQLPKDRFSAERLKGVDSTLKIQPAELGDSAMYLCASGSFGSSLRFGNGTRLTVT.